Shown below are 19 T cell receptor beta chains from a single sample sequenced in a study of graft-versus-host responses after intestinal transplantation. Profiling relied on immunoSEQ multiplex PCR, and the TCRdb table lists in-frame clones only, not all of them. Here the sample spans some 45,000 clones, roughly nine tenths being singletons. The specimen comprised PBMCs, sampled 524 days after transplant. These receptors all stem from a human patient who received an intestinal transplant, so some T cells may come from the graft donor.

The rearrangement uses TRBV28 and TRBJ2-7, with 10 bases fitting TRBD1. The CDR3 runs 17 residues. V shed 5 bases, J shed 4 bases, and the junction held 14 bases outside the gene matches. Germline loops: CDR1 MDHEN, CDR2 SYDVKM. CDR3 nucleotides: TGTGCCAGCAGTCTTCCCGACCGGGGACAGGGGTCATACGAGCAGTACTTC. It codes for CASSLPDRGQGSYEQYF.

The V and J genes are TRBV18 and TRBJ2-5; 11 nucleotides line up with TRBD2. The V gene end was trimmed by 8 bases and the J gene end by 3 bases; junction bases not matched to a gene: 2. CDR1 is KGHSH, CDR2 LQKENI, per germline. The CDR3 extends over 13 amino acids. The CDR3 is CASATSGKETQYF. The DNA of the CDR3 is TGTGCCAGCGCGACTAGCGGGAAAGAGACCCAGTACTTC.

This clone has just one count. The V call is TRBV5-5, the J call TRBJ1-5; maybe TRBD1 (5 bases). Trimming cost V 2 bases and J 6 bases, with 6 bases left between them. This CDR3 is 12 amino acids long. CDR1 is SGHKS, CDR2 YYEKEE, per germline (reference sequence). The CDR3 loop reads CASSFGGQPQHF. The CDR3 coding sequence is TGTGCCAGCAGCTTCGGGGGTCAGCCCCAGCATTTT. Variable domain in full (rest from reference TRBV5-5 and TRBJ1-5): DAGVTQSPTHLIKTRGQQVTLRCSPISGHKSVSWYQQVLGQGPQFIFQYYEKEERGRGNFPDRFSARQFPNYSSELNVNALLLGDSALYLCASSFGGQPQHFGDGTRLSIL.

The chain joins TRBV7-9 to TRBJ2-1, with D perhaps TRBD2 (7 bases). The germline V gene encodes CDR1 SEHNR and CDR2 FQNEAQ (reference sequence). The CDR3 spans 16 residues. V lost 5 bases to trimming and J lost 5 bases, with 19 bases between them. Written as DNA, the CDR3 is TGTGCCAGCAGCCGTCCGGAGGGGGGGTTGAACAATGAGCAGTTCTTC. Protein sequence: CASSRPEGGLNNEQFF.

This chain joins TRBV6-1 and TRBJ1-1, with D perhaps matching TRBD1 (6 bases). CDR1 is MNHNS and CDR2 is SASEGT in the germline V gene. There are 15 residues in the CDR3. Trimming cost V 6 bases and J 0 bases, with 14 bases left between them. The CDR3 coding sequence is TGTGCCAGCAGCACCGGACAGCGAATGAACACTGAAGCTTTCTTT. Translated, it gives CASSTGQRMNTEAFF.

The V call is TRBV6-5, the J call TRBJ1-2; D might be TRBD1 (5 bases). Trimming cost V 0 bases and J 2 bases, with 7 bases left between them. CDR1 MNHEY and CDR2 SVGAGI come from the germline V gene. The CDR3 extends over 14 amino acids. The CDR3, as DNA: TGTGCCAGCAGTTACTCGGCAGGGAACTATGGCTACACCTTC. Residues: CASSYSAGNYGYTF.

The rearrangement uses TRBV4-3 and TRBJ2-3, with a possible D match to TRBD1 (5 bases). The CDR3 extends over 15 amino acids. Germline CDR1 LGHNA, CDR2 YSLEER. Trimming removed 1 base at V and 1 base at J, with 9 bases between. CDR3 residues: CASSQGGRGTDTQYF. The CDR3 nucleotides are TGCGCCAGCAGCCAAGGCGGCAGGGGCACAGATACGCAGTATTTT.

The rearrangement joins TRBV15 to TRBJ1-6, with D unclear. This CDR3 region has 16 residues. The germline V and J ends were trimmed by 1 base and 6 bases, with 13 bases remaining between them. CDR1 LNHNV and CDR2 YYDKDF come from the germline V gene (reference sequence). The CDR3 sequence is CATSRGALGSNSPLHF. The DNA of the CDR3 is TGTGCCACCAGCAGAGGGGCGTTAGGGAGTAATTCACCCCTCCACTTT.

The chain couples TRBV4-3 to TRBJ1-2; a weak D match, TRBD1 (5 bases). Trimming took off 0 bases at V and 7 bases at J, with 18 bases between the two ends. The V gene's germline CDR1 is LGHNA and CDR2 YSLEER. CDR3 length: 16 amino acids. CDR3 protein: CASSQEGRGTSAGYTF. The CDR3 DNA is TGCGCCAGCAGCCAAGAGGGTCGAGGGACGTCGGCTGGCTACACCTTC.

The chain is built from TRBV7-9 and TRBJ1-4; D is unresolved. Germline V gene lookup returns CDR1 SEHNR and CDR2 FQNEAQ (reference sequence). The CDR3 has 14 residues. Deletions cut 1 base from V and 4 bases from J, with 7 bases between. In DNA, the CDR3 is TGTGCCAGCAGCTTAGGGCGTAATAATGAAAAACTGTTTTTT. Encoded protein: CASSLGRNNEKLFF.

The chain links TRBV7-3 to TRBJ1-2; D uncertain. The V end lost 4 bases, the J end lost 3 bases, and 18 bases lay between the germline ends. Germline V lookup: CDR1 SGHTA, CDR2 FQGTGA. This CDR3 is 16 amino acids long. CDR3 sequence (DNA): TGTGCCAGCAGCTCCACCCGAACGTCCCCCCACTATGGCTACACCTTC. It is translated as CASSSTRTSPHYGYTF.

The genes are TRBV6-5 and TRBJ1-5; 9 bases align to TRBD1. The germline V gene encodes CDR1 MNHEY and CDR2 SVGAGI. CDR3 size: 14 residues. Trimming cost V 8 bases and J 2 bases; bases outside gene matches: 4. This CDR3 is CASGDRVGNQPQHF. CDR3 DNA: TGTGCCAGCGGGGACAGGGTGGGCAATCAGCCCCAGCATTTT.

This chain connects TRBV4-1 to TRBJ2-7; no firm D call. Per germline, CDR1 MGHRA and CDR2 YSYEKL. There are 14 residues in the CDR3. V lost 0 bases, J lost 4 bases, and 10 bases lay in between. The CDR3 coding sequence is TGCGCCAGCAGCCAAGACCCAGGCCCATACGAGCAGTACTTC. Encoded protein: CASSQDPGPYEQYF.

The chain uses TRBV5-6 and TRBJ2-3, with a possible D match to TRBD2 (6 bases). Germline CDR1 and CDR2: SGHDT and YYEEEE. The ends were cut back, 1 base at V and 1 base at J, with 10 bases in the middle. The CDR3 has 15 amino acids. This CDR3 reads CASSLRLAGTDTQYF. The CDR3 nucleotides are TGTGCCAGCAGCTTGCGGTTAGCGGGCACAGATACGCAGTATTTT.

V and J are TRBV27 and TRBJ2-7; possible D gene TRBD1, 6 bases. CDR3 length: 14 residues. The germline V and J ends were trimmed by 3 bases and 3 bases, with 12 bases remaining between them. Germline CDR1 MNHEY, CDR2 SMNVEV (reference sequence). DNA for the CDR3: TGTGCCAGCAGTTTGGTTGAGGGGGACTACGAGCAGTACTTC. Amino acids: CASSLVEGDYEQYF.

The chain links TRBV7-2 to TRBJ2-1; D is undetermined. The CDR3 spans 17 residues. The germline gives CDR1 SGHTA, CDR2 FQGNSA. Trimming stripped 2 bases from V and 0 bases from J, with 14 bases between. CDR3 sequence: CASSLLPASSSYNEQFF. CDR3 in DNA: TGTGCCAGCAGCTTACTGCCGGCTTCAAGCTCCTACAATGAGCAGTTCTTC.

V gene TRBV9 combines with J gene TRBJ2-6; tentative D call: TRBD2 (6 bases). The CDR3 covers 19 residues. Deletions cut 1 base from V and 2 bases from J, with 19 bases between. Germline lookup yields CDR1 SGDLS and CDR2 YYNGEE. The CDR3 spells CASSVSRDPHHPGANVLTF. The CDR3 nucleotides are TGTGCCAGCAGCGTATCGCGGGACCCACATCACCCTGGGGCCAACGTCCTGACTTTC. Based on the CDR3 plus reference TRBV9 and TRBJ2-6, the full variable domain is DSGVTQTPKHLITATGQRVTLRCSPRSGDLSVYWYQQSLDQGLQFLIQYYNGEERAKGNILERFSAQQFPDLHSELNLSSLELGDSALYFCASSVSRDPHHPGANVLTFGAGSRLTVL.

The gene calls are TRBV28 and TRBJ2-7, with 7 bases that match TRBD2. CDR1 and CDR2 (germline): MDHEN, SYDVKM. There are 15 residues in the CDR3. The junction had 8 bases not matched to a gene; V was cut back by 3 bases and J by 3 bases. CDR3 in amino acids: CASSFRGGSLYEQYF. CDR3 DNA sequence: TGTGCCAGCAGTTTCCGGGGCGGGAGCCTCTACGAGCAGTACTTC.

In its sample, this clone was seen once. The chain couples TRBV6-1 to TRBJ1-1; 7 nucleotides line up with TRBD1. This CDR3 has 19 residues. Germline CDR1 MNHNS, CDR2 SASEGT. Trimming removed 0 bases from V and 0 bases from J; junction bases left unmatched: 13. The CDR3 nucleotides are TGTGCCAGCAGTGAAGCTACCATCCGAGACAGGGCCTTGAACACTGAAGCTTTCTTT. This translates into CASSEATIRDRALNTEAFF.